The 17 T cell receptor beta chains listed next were all sequenced from one sample in a study of shared clonotypes between healthy human individuals. Only in-frame clones appear in the TCRdb table, and some are missing; sequencing was by immunoSEQ multiplex PCR. The table shows 950,000 to 1,300,000 clones, with more than 60% occurring only once. What was sequenced was memory CD4+ T cells sorted from blood. The subset here: CD45RA-negative fraction. Every receptor here comes from a man between 18 and 29 years old in good health.

V and J are TRBV9 and TRBJ2-7; 8 bases are shared with TRBD1. The germline V gene encodes CDR1 SGDLS and CDR2 YYNGEE. V lost 4 bases and J lost 0; bases outside the gene matches: 9. The CDR3 is 16 amino acids. The CDR3 spells CASSPQGGQGSYEQYF. The CDR3 region has the DNA TGTGCCAGCAGCCCTCAAGGAGGACAGGGCTCCTACGAGCAGTACTTC.

This chain connects TRBV27 to TRBJ2-7, with 10 bases lining up with TRBD1. The length of the CDR3 is 15 residues. From germline, CDR1 is MNHEY and CDR2 SMNVEV (reference sequence). V shed 7 bases and J 5 bases; nucleotides not matched to a gene: 11. CDR3 residues: CASNPGRDRGDEQYF. Written as DNA, the CDR3 is TGTGCCAGCAATCCCGGCCGGGACAGGGGTGACGAGCAGTACTTC.

The rearrangement uses TRBV9 and TRBJ1-4, with D possibly being TRBD1 (5 bases). Trimming stripped 4 bases from V and 7 bases from J, with 14 bases between. The germline V gene has CDR1 SGDLS and CDR2 YYNGEE. The CDR3 runs 14 residues. The CDR3 loop reads CASSRQGEVEKLFF. The CDR3, as DNA: TGTGCCAGCAGCCGCCAAGGGGAGGTTGAAAAACTGTTTTTT.

The CDR3 sequence is CASSPDRFSYEQYF. The CDR3 coding sequence is TGTGCCAGCAGTCCGGACAGGTTCTCCTACGAGCAGTACTTC. The gene calls are TRBV6-6 and TRBJ2-7; 7 bases are shared with TRBD1. Germline V gene data show CDR1 as MNHNY and CDR2 as SVGAGI (reference sequence). The length of the CDR3 is 14 residues. The ends lost 5 bases at V and 0 bases at J; junction bases unmatched: 4.

The gene calls are TRBV5-1 and TRBJ2-7, with 8 bases matching TRBD1. Germline assignment: CDR1 SGHRS and CDR2 YFSETQ. The CDR3 sequence is 15 residues long. V was pared by 0 bases and J by 2 bases, with 4 bases of the junction left unmatched. Written as DNA, the CDR3 is TGCGCCAGCAGCTTGGCCCCGGGACAGGCCTACGAGCAGTACTTC. Protein product: CASSLAPGQAYEQYF.

The CDR3 spells CASSLEQGETYEQYF. DNA of the CDR3: TGTGCCAGCAGCTTGGAACAGGGAGAAACCTACGAGCAGTACTTC. The genes are TRBV5-5 and TRBJ2-7; D perhaps matches TRBD1 (6 bases). This CDR3 comprises 15 residues. Trimming stripped 0 bases from V and 2 bases from J, with 12 bases between. Germline CDR1 SGHKS, CDR2 YYEKEE (reference sequence).

The rearrangement links TRBV6-1 to TRBJ2-7, with D perhaps matching TRBD1 (7 bases). Germline loops: CDR1 MNHNS, CDR2 SASEGT. V was trimmed by 6 bases and J by 5 bases, leaving 17 bases between them. This CDR3 has 14 residues. CDR3 amino acids: CASRETGRINEQYF. CDR3 DNA sequence: TGTGCCAGCAGGGAGACAGGGAGGATAAACGAGCAGTACTTC.

The J gene is TRBJ1-5, the V gene TRBV2; 7 bases map to TRBD1. Germline CDR1 and CDR2: SNHLY and FYNNEI. Trimming cost V 6 bases and J 11 bases; bases outside gene matches: 10. The length of the CDR3 is 13 residues. In DNA, the CDR3 is TGTGCCAGCAGCGACCCGGGACAGATTTCCCAGCATTTT. As protein: CASSDPGQISQHF.

The gene calls are TRBV9 and TRBJ1-5, with D unresolved. Trimming left V 4 bases short and J 6 bases short, with 17 bases between. Germline assignment: CDR1 SGDLS and CDR2 YYNGEE. The CDR3 has 15 residues. The CDR3 region has the DNA TGTGCCAGCAGCCCCGGTGTTGGAGGGATTCAGCCCCAGCATTTT. Translating gives CASSPGVGGIQPQHF.

This clone was seen only once. V usage is TRBV6-1 and J usage is TRBJ1-5; D not certain. Deletions cut 4 bases from V and 3 bases from J, with 10 bases between. Germline-derived CDR1 and CDR2 are MNHNS and SASEGT. This CDR3 has 14 residues. The CDR3 nucleotides are TGTGCCAGCAGTGCGGTCGAAACCAATCAGCCCCAGCATTTT. Amino acid sequence: CASSAVETNQPQHF.

This chain links TRBV7-9 with TRBJ1-5, with D possibly being TRBD1 (5 bases). V lost 3 bases, J lost 2 bases, and 11 bases lay in between. The CDR3 sequence is 15 residues long. Germline CDR1 is SEHNR and CDR2 is FQNEAQ (reference sequence). The CDR3 sequence: CASSLAGPGNQPQHF. The CDR3 DNA follows: TGTGCCAGCAGCTTGGCGGGGCCCGGCAATCAGCCCCAGCATTTT.

This clone was observed a handful of times. This sample includes further DNA sequences coding for the same CDR3. The chain joins TRBV11-2 to TRBJ2-5; D call uncertain. CDR1 is SGHAT and CDR2 is FQNNGV in the germline V gene. CDR3 size: 15 residues. V was shortened by 1 base and J by 1 base, with 10 bases between the two germline ends. The CDR3 sequence is CASSLVGSAQETQYF. The CDR3, as DNA: TGTGCCAGCAGCTTAGTTGGAAGCGCCCAAGAGACCCAGTACTTC.

This clone was observed a single time. This chain uses TRBV6-1 with TRBJ2-1, with a weak D call TRBD2 (5 bases). Germline values: CDR1 MNHNS, CDR2 SASEGT. This CDR3 has 16 residues. Trimming took 2 bases from V and 8 from J, leaving 19 bases between them. The CDR3 DNA sequence: TGTGCCAGCAGTGAATGGGGTAGCCTCGGGAAAGATGAGCAGTTCTTC. Its translation is CASSEWGSLGKDEQFF.

The V gene is TRBV12-5, the J gene TRBJ2-3; D is uncertain. Germline CDR1 and CDR2: LGHNT and FRNRAP. The CDR3 is 16 residues long. Deletions cut 5 bases from V and 4 bases from J, with 19 bases between. CDR3 amino acids: CASGTQQASGPDTQYF. The CDR3 DNA follows: TGTGCTAGTGGTACCCAGCAGGCTTCAGGCCCAGATACGCAGTATTTT.

The chain carries TRBV5-4 and TRBJ2-7, with D perhaps matching TRBD2 (5 bases). V lost 4 bases, J lost 0 bases, and 17 bases lay in between. Germline CDR1 and CDR2: SGHNT and YYREEE (reference sequence). The CDR3 runs to 16 residues. CDR3 coding DNA: TGTGCCAGCAGCCCAGTTCTGGGCAGCGGCTCCTACGAGCAGTACTTC. Residues: CASSPVLGSGSYEQYF. Combining the CDR3 with reference TRBV5-4 and TRBJ2-7 gives the whole variable domain ETGVTQSPTHLIKTRGQQVTLRCSSQSGHNTVSWYQQALGQGPQFIFQYYREEENGRGNFPPRFSGLQFPNYSSELNVNALELDDSALYLCASSPVLGSGSYEQYFGPGTRLTVT.

The chain carries TRBV10-2 and TRBJ2-7, with 9 bases matching TRBD2. Trimming took 5 bases from V and 9 from J; bases not matched to a gene: 11. The CDR3 spans 14 residues. Germline-derived CDR1 and CDR2 are WSHSY and SAAADI. CDR3 sequence reads: CASSMTSGRGGQYF. The DNA for the CDR3 is TGCGCCAGCAGTATGACTAGCGGAAGGGGTGGGCAGTACTTC.

CDR3 loop: CASSPTGANTGELFF. As DNA, the CDR3 is TGTGCCAGCAGCCCCACAGGGGCGAACACCGGGGAGCTGTTTTTT. The genes are TRBV7-9 and TRBJ2-2, with TRBD1 identical over 7 bases. Trimming removed 5 bases from V and 0 bases from J; junction bases left unmatched: 3. CDR1 is SEHNR and CDR2 is FQNEAQ in the germline V gene (reference sequence). The CDR3 runs to 15 residues.